The 27 T cell receptor beta chains below all came from one sample that was sequenced in a study of blood T cells in healthy people across ages (dated by TCRdb to 2015 to 2017). The library relied on 5' RACE. A second about 7 to 12 cycle PCR used a sample-barcoded 5' primer and a J-beta primer mix. TCRdb reworked the public reads: Q25 trimming with fastp, MiXCR clone assembly, productive beta chains retained. Rows are combined by CDR3 protein, so each entry shows the most common genes and DNA. This sample gives 1.5 million to 2 million distinct CDR3 sequences in total; roughly two fifths of them show up just once. Roughly 23% of the sample is held by the ten biggest clonotypes. The sequenced sample consisted of blood. The receptors come from a human donor in good health.

The CDR3 here is CASSQGTAHFNSPLHF. The CDR3 nucleotides read TGCGCCAGCAGCCAAGGGACCGCACATTTCAATTCACCCCTCCACTTT. The V call is TRBV4-3, the J call TRBJ1-6; D not resolved. Germline values: CDR1 LGHNA, CDR2 YSLEER. This CDR3 has 16 residues. V shed 1 base and J shed 7 bases, with 14 bases lying between them.

The chain combines TRBV12-3 or TRBV12-4 with TRBJ2-3; D is possibly TRBD2 (5 bases). The CDR3 length is 12 residues. Deletions cut 9 bases from V and 5 bases from J, with 12 bases between. CDR3 protein: CASCIGGDTQYF. For the CDR3, the DNA is TGTGCCAGTTGCATTGGAGGAGATACGCAGTATTTT.

The rearrangement uses TRBV6-6 and TRBJ2-3, with TRBD1 identical over 7 bases. The CDR3 has 16 amino acids. From germline, CDR1 is MNHNY and CDR2 SVGAGI (reference sequence). V shed 3 bases and J 0 bases; nucleotides not matched to a gene: 6. Here the CDR3 reads CASSYSRQGSTDTQYF. CDR3 coding DNA: TGTGCCAGCAGTTATTCACGACAGGGCAGCACAGATACGCAGTATTTT.

In the case of this clonotype: At one end, the junction sequence differs from germline, possibly due to a read error. This chain links TRBV5-1 with TRBJ2-3, with D perhaps assigned TRBD1 or TRBD2 (5 bases each). The CDR3 covers 14 residues. The V gene's germline CDR1 is SGHRS and CDR2 YFSETQ. The CDR3 region is CASSTGPNTDAQYF. CDR3 DNA: TGCGCCAGCAGCACGGGACCCAACACAGATGCGCAGTATTTT.

The rearrangement uses TRBV18 and TRBJ1-1; possible D gene TRBD1, 6 bases. The CDR3 contains 16 residues. Trimming left V 3 bases short and J 1 base short, with 15 bases between. Germline lookup yields CDR1 KGHSH and CDR2 LQKENI. CDR3: CASSPREQGGNTEAFF. The CDR3 DNA sequence: TGTGCCAGCTCACCTAGAGAACAGGGAGGGAACACTGAAGCTTTCTTT.

The chain combines TRBV12-3 or TRBV12-4 with TRBJ2-5; 7 bases fit TRBD2. V lost 1 base, J lost 5 bases, and 10 bases stayed unmatched. The CDR3 runs 16 residues. CDR3 nucleotide sequence: TGTGCCAGCAGTTTAGGGACGGGGGGACTTGCGGAGACCCAGTACTTC. This encodes CASSLGTGGLAETQYF.

The chain carries TRBV11-2 and TRBJ2-2; D remains ambiguous. V lost 1 base and J lost 2, with 8 bases in between. Per the germline V gene, CDR1 is SGHAT and CDR2 is FQNNGV. The CDR3 is 15 residues long. CDR3: CASSLVPSNTGELFF. DNA of the CDR3: TGTGCCAGCAGCTTAGTCCCCTCTAACACCGGGGAGCTGTTTTTT. The full variable domain, with the rest looked up from reference TRBV11-2 and TRBJ2-2, is EAGVAQSPRYKIIEKRQSVAFWCNPISGHATLYWYQQILGQGPKLLIQFQNNGVVDDSQLPKDRFSAERLKGVDSTLKIQPAKLEDSAVYLCASSLVPSNTGELFFGEGSRLTVL.

The chain couples TRBV20-1 to TRBJ2-5; TRBD2 agrees at 7 bases. The V gene end was trimmed by 0 bases and the J gene end by 5 bases; junction bases not matched to a gene: 6. The CDR3 consists of 14 residues. Germline V lookup: CDR1 DFQATT, CDR2 SNEGSKA (reference sequence). This CDR3 reads CSARDRWGGETQYF. DNA of the CDR3: TGCAGTGCTAGAGATCGATGGGGAGGGGAGACCCAGTACTTC.

With regard to this clonotype: Likely a read error: the CDR3 ends without its conserved phenylalanine or tryptophan. J is TRBJ2-1 and V is TRBV9; D may be TRBD1 (5 bases). The CDR3 spans 15 residues. Trimming removed 1 base from V and 5 bases from J, with 13 bases in between. Germline V gene lookup returns CDR1 SGDLS and CDR2 YYNGEE. The CDR3 here is CASSVFPTVNNEQFC. As DNA, the CDR3 is TGTGCCAGCAGCGTATTCCCGACAGTAAACAATGAGCAGTTCTGC.

The V and J genes are TRBV19 and TRBJ1-5, with 8 nucleotides matching TRBD1. The V gene end was trimmed by 8 bases and the J gene end by 4 bases; junction bases not matched to a gene: 7. Looked up from germline, CDR1 is LNHDA and CDR2 is SQIVND (reference sequence). The CDR3 contains 14 residues. The CDR3 DNA sequence: TGTGCCAGTCACCCAGGGGGCTTTAATCAGCCCCAGCATTTT. Translating it yields CASHPGGFNQPQHF.

The chain recombines TRBV12-3 or TRBV12-4 with TRBJ2-3; unclear D gene. This CDR3 spans 14 amino acids. V lost 3 bases to trimming and J lost 2 bases, with 9 bases between them. CDR3 protein: CASSFGSPTDTQYF. In DNA form, the CDR3 reads TGTGCCAGCAGTTTTGGAAGTCCCACAGATACGCAGTATTTT.

The chain recombines TRBV6-2 or TRBV6-3 with TRBJ2-1, with 7 nucleotides matching TRBD2. This CDR3 has 16 residues. The J segment lost 0 bases and the V segment lost 5 bases, leaving 7 bases of the junction unmatched. Germline values: CDR1 MNHEY, CDR2 SVGEGT. The CDR3 DNA reads as TGTGCCAGCAGTGCGACTAGCCGTAGCTCCTACAATGAGCAGTTCTTC. Amino acids: CASSATSRSSYNEQFF.

The chain links TRBV20-1 to TRBJ1-6, with D hard to call. V lost 3 bases to trimming and J lost 6 bases, with 9 bases between them. The germline CDR1 and CDR2 sequences are DFQATT and SNEGSKA (reference sequence). This CDR3 is 13 amino acids long. This CDR3 reads CSARSLGNSPLHF. The CDR3 DNA sequence: TGCAGTGCTAGGAGTCTTGGTAATTCACCCCTCCACTTT.

This clonotype came up a few times. This chain links TRBV20-1 with TRBJ2-3; D is unclear. From germline, CDR1 is DFQATT and CDR2 SNEGSKA (reference sequence). The CDR3 is 14 residues long. Trimming stripped 1 base from V and 2 bases from J, with 10 bases between. The CDR3 coding sequence is TGCAGTGCTAGAGGTGGGATTTCCACAGATACGCAGTATTTT. It encodes CSARGGISTDTQYF.

A few counts support this clonotype. The chain combines TRBV7-2 with TRBJ2-1; possibly TRBD1 for D (6 bases). The CDR3 is 13 residues long. From germline, CDR1 is SGHTA and CDR2 FQGNSA. The germline V and J ends were trimmed by 3 bases and 8 bases, with 11 bases remaining between them. In DNA form, the CDR3 reads TGTGCCAGCAGCTTTGACAGGCAAGATGAGCAGTTCTTC. Its protein product is CASSFDRQDEQFF.

V gene TRBV4-1 combines with J gene TRBJ1-6, with D possibly TRBD1 on 6 matching bases. The CDR3 contains 18 residues. The V and J ends lost 1 base and 0 bases respectively, with 13 bases between them. Germline values: CDR1 MGHRA, CDR2 YSYEKL. CDR3 region: CASSQAGGKSSYNSPLHF. In DNA form, the CDR3 reads TGCGCCAGCAGCCAAGCGGGGGGCAAGAGCTCCTATAATTCACCCCTCCACTTT.

This clonotype was observed a handful of times. V is TRBV27 and J is TRBJ2-4; D possibly corresponds to TRBD2 (6 bases). The tail of the sequence fits TRBJ2-7 better, so the J call may be wrong. CDR1 MNHEY and CDR2 SMNVEV come from the germline V gene (reference sequence). This CDR3 comprises 15 residues. CDR3: CASSLSWAGGDEQYF. CDR3 DNA: TGTGCCAGCAGTTTATCGTGGGCAGGAGGGGACGAGCAGTACTTC.

The chain has TRBV6-2 or TRBV6-3 and TRBJ2-7, with unresolved D. Trimming cost V 6 bases and J 4 bases, with 13 bases left between them. The CDR3 length is 13 residues. Germline CDR1 is MNHEY and CDR2 is SVGEGT. This CDR3 reads CASRTTFGYEQYF. The CDR3 DNA reads as TGTGCCAGCAGAACTACGTTCGGATACGAGCAGTACTTC.

This chain uses TRBV6-6 with TRBJ1-3; possibly TRBD1 for D (5 bases). The CDR3 has 15 amino acids. CDR1 MNHNY and CDR2 SVGAGI come from the germline V gene (reference sequence). V lost 2 bases and J 2 bases, leaving 10 bases between the germline ends. CDR3 sequence: CASSYPLGAGNTIYF. The CDR3 bases are TGTGCCAGCAGTTACCCACTGGGGGCTGGAAACACCATATATTTT.

In its sample, this clonotype was seen a few times. This sequence may be a read error, since a much larger clone differs from it by one base. The CDR3 bases are TGTGCCAGCAGTGACTCGGGACACAATGAGCAGTACTTC. Its translation is CASSDSGHNEQYF. The chain uses TRBV6-4 and TRBJ2-5, with D perhaps TRBD1 (6 bases). The CDR3 runs 13 residues. Trimming took 0 bases from V and 11 from J, leaving 13 bases between them. Germline V gene data show CDR1 as MRHNA and CDR2 as SNTAGT.

V usage is TRBV10-3 and J usage is TRBJ2-4; possible D gene TRBD2, 5 bases. The better agreement between TRBJ2-5 and the DNA end casts doubt on the J call. The germline V gene encodes CDR1 ENHRY and CDR2 SYGVKD. The CDR3 totals 17 residues. The CDR3 bases are TGTGCCATCAGTGAGTCGTCCGGAGGCGCCGAGAGAGAGACCCAGTACTTC. As protein: CAISESSGGAERETQYF.

This clonotype was counted a few times. V and J are TRBV6-6 and TRBJ2-7; a weak D match, TRBD1 (6 bases). Trimming took 7 bases from V and 6 from J, leaving 16 bases between them. The CDR3 has 13 amino acids. Germline CDR1 is MNHNY and CDR2 is SVGAGI (reference sequence). DNA of the CDR3: TGTGCCAGCACCAACAGGGAGTCGCGCGAGCAGTACTTC. Translation: CASTNRESREQYF.

This clonotype came up a few times. This clone may be a read error of a much larger clone one base away. This sequence joins TRBV29-1 and TRBJ2-3, with 9 bases identical to TRBD2. The CDR3 length is 15 residues. Per the germline V gene, CDR1 is SQVTM and CDR2 is ANQGSEA. DNA for the CDR3: TGCAGCGTTTCGTCTAGCGGGGTCTACACAGATGCGCAGTATTTT. Residues: CSVSSSGVYTDAQYF.

This rearrangement joins TRBV2 to TRBJ1-1, with unresolved D. V lost 4 bases to trimming and J lost 7 bases, with 7 bases between them. The CDR3 runs 11 residues. Germline lookup yields CDR1 SNHLY and CDR2 FYNNEI. CDR3 in amino acids: CASSVNGEAFF. The CDR3 nucleotides read TGTGCCAGCAGTGTAAACGGTGAAGCTTTCTTT.

The V gene is TRBV20-1, the J gene TRBJ1-1; D not resolved. This CDR3 has 13 residues. Trimming removed 6 bases at V and 0 bases at J, with 11 bases between. From germline, CDR1 is DFQATT and CDR2 SNEGSKA (reference sequence). Here the CDR3 DNA reads TGCAGTGCCCCAAGCCCCATGAACACTGAAGCTTTCTTT. Encoded protein: CSAPSPMNTEAFF.

J is TRBJ1-2 and V is TRBV6-1, with TRBD1 matching 8 bases. Germline assignment: CDR1 MNHNS and CDR2 SASEGT. This CDR3 contains 16 residues. V lost 7 bases and J lost 0; bases outside the gene matches: 10. The CDR3 loop reads CASTGDRGLSNYGYTF. CDR3 nucleotides: TGTGCCAGCACAGGTGACAGGGGACTCTCTAACTATGGCTACACCTTC.

The V call is TRBV20-1, the J call TRBJ1-5, with D possibly TRBD1 on 6 matching bases. The V end lost 4 bases, the J end lost 5 bases, and 18 bases lay between the germline ends. The germline CDR1 and CDR2 sequences are DFQATT and SNEGSKA (reference sequence). The CDR3 length is 15 residues. The CDR3 reads CSATTGSVGHQPQHF. CDR3 coding DNA: TGCAGTGCTACGACAGGAAGTGTGGGGCATCAGCCCCAGCATTTT.